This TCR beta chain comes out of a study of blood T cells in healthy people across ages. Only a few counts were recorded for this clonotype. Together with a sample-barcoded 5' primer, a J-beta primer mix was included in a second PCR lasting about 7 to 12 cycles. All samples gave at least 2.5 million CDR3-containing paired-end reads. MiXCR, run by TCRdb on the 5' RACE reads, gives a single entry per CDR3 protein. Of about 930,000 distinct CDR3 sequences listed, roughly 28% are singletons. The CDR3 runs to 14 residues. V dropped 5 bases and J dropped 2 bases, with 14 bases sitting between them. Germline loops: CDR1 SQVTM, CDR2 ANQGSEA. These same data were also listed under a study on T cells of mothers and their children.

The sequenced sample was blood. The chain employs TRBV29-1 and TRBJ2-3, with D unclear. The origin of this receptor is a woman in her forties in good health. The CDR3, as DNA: TGCAGCGTTATCCCAACCCAGGACACAGATACGCAGTATTTT. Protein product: CSVIPTQDTDTQYF.